This T cell receptor (beta chain) is drawn from a study of post-analysis software for immune sequencing data. Study context: Some patients lacked subtype; others had relapsing-remitting, secondary progressive or progressive-relapsing disease.

The study, taken as a whole, reports: Strong co-clustering by F measure linked samples that shared a preparation batch. In multiple sclerosis, normalized Chao1 diversity was significantly below that of controls. Higher frequency in patients than in controls was seen for five TRBV segments, with TRBV5-6, TRBV5-1 and TRBV20-1 among them.

From germline, CDR1 is SGHTA and CDR2 FQGNSA. This CDR3 contains 15 residues. V was trimmed by 5 bases and J by 2 bases, leaving 15 bases between them. Prepared TCR beta cDNA libraries contained unique molecular identifiers. Once roughly 0.9 to 10 million T cells were used, a few hundred thousand cDNA molecules resulted. TCRdb re-called the PCR reads with MiXCR, one entry per CDR3 protein. The sample lists fewer than 850,000 distinct CDR3 sequences; 30% were seen once. Many counts were recorded for this clonotype. The antigen is undetermined. The gene calls are TRBV7-2 and TRBJ2-5; D is ambiguous. The sequenced sample consisted of blood. This sequence was found in a girl under 18 with multiple sclerosis. The CDR3 here is CASSPVGYGQETQYF. As DNA, the CDR3 is TGTGCCAGCAGCCCTGTGGGATACGGACAAGAGACCCAGTACTTC.